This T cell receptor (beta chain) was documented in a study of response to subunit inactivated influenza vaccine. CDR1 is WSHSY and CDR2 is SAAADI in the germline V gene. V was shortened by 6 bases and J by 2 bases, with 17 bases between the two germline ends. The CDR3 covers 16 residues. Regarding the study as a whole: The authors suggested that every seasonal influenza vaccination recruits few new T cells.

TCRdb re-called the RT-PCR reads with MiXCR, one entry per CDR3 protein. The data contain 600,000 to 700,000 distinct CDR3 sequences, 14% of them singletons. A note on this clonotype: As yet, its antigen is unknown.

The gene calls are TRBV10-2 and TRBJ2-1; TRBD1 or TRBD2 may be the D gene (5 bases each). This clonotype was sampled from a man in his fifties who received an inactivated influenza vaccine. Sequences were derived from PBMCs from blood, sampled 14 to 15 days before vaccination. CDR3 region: CASRVVRDVAYNEQFF. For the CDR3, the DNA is TGCGCCAGCAGAGTTGTTCGGGACGTGGCCTACAATGAGCAGTTCTTC.